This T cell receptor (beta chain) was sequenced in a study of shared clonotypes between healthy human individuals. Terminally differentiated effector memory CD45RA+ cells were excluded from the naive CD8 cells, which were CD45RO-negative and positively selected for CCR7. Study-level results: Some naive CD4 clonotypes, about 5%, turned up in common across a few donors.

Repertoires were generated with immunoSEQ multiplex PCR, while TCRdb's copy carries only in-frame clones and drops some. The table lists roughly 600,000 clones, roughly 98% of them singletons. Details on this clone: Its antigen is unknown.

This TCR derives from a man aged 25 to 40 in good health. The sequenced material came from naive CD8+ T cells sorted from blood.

In DNA form, the CDR3 reads TGCGCCAGCAAAGAAGGGTCTGTATCTACTGAAAAACTGTTTTTT. Its protein product is CASKEGSVSTEKLFF. The gene calls are TRBV10-2 and TRBJ1-4, with D unclear. This CDR3 contains 15 residues. Trimming took 7 bases from V and 7 from J, leaving 19 bases between them. Germline CDR1 is WSHSY and CDR2 is SAAADI.